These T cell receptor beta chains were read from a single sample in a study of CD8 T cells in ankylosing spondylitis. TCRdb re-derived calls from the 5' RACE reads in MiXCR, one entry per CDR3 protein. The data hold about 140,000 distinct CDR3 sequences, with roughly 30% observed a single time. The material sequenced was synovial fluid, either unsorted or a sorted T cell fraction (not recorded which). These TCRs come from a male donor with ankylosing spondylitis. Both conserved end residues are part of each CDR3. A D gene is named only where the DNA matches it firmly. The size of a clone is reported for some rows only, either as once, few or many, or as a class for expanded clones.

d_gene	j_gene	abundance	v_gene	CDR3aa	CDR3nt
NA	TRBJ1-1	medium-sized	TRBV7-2	CASSKGGGVNTEAFF	TGTGCCAGCAGCAAGGGGGGTGGCGTCAACACTGAAGCTTTCTTT
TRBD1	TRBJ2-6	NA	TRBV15	CATSRDRSGANVLTF	TGTGCCACCAGCAGGGACAGGTCTGGGGCCAACGTCCTGACTTTC
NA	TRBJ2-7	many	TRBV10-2	CASRDIGAAGEQYF	TGCGCCAGCAGAGATATAGGGGCGGCGGGGGAGCAGTACTTC
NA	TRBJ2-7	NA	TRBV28	CASNNPGLDHRSYEQYF	TGTGCCAGCAATAATCCAGGGCTGGATCACCGGAGCTACGAGCAGTACTTC
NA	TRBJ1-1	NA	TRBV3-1	CASSQEGGTSGEAFF	TGTGCCAGCAGCCAAGAAGGCGGTACCTCCGGTGAAGCTTTCTTT
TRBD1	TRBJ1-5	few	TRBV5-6	CASSRRQGYNQPQHF	TGTGCCAGCAGCCGAAGACAGGGATACAATCAGCCCCAGCATTTT
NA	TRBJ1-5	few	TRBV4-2	CASSQVAEGNQPQHF	TGTGCCAGCAGCCAAGTAGCAGAGGGGAATCAGCCCCAGCATTTT
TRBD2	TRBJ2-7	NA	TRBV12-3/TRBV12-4	CASSERVAGETYEQYF	TGTGCCAGCAGCGAACGGGTAGCGGGTGAGACCTACGAGCAGTACTTC
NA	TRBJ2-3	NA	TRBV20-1	CSAPRAGRASTDTQYF	TGCAGTGCTCCAAGGGCGGGACGCGCTAGCACAGATACGCAGTATTTT
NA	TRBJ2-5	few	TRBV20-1	CSARGWTTETQYF	TGCAGTGCTAGAGGGTGGACTACGGAGACCCAGTACTTC
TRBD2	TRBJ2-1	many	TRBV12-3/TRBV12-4	CASSLGASGRNEQFF	TGTGCCAGCAGTTTAGGGGCTAGCGGTAGGAATGAGCAGTTCTTC
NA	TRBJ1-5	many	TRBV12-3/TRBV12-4	CASSDGRGRQPQHF	TGTGCCAGCAGTGATGGAAGGGGCCGACAGCCCCAGCATTTT
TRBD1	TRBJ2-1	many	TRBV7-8	CASSSNRDRVQFF	TGTGCCAGCAGCTCGAATCGGGACAGGGTTCAGTTCTTC
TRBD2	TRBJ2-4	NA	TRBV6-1	CASSEREGRNIQYF	TGTGCCAGCAGTGAACGGGAGGGCCGCAACATTCAGTACTTC
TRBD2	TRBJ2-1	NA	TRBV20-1	CSARDRASGSRKPYNEQFF	TGCAGTGCTAGAGATAGGGCTAGCGGGAGTCGTAAGCCCTACAATGAGCAGTTCTTC
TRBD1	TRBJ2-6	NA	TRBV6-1	CASSTGAKAGANVLTF	TGTGCCAGCAGTACAGGGGCTAAGGCTGGGGCCAACGTCCTGACTTTC
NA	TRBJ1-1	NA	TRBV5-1	CASSYQRGSEAFF	TGCGCCAGCAGCTATCAGCGGGGATCTGAAGCTTTCTTT
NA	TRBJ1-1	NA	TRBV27	CASSLEGQGNTEAFF	TGTGCCAGCAGTTTGGAAGGACAAGGCAACACTGAAGCTTTCTTT
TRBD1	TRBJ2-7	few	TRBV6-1	CASSPGQGSYEQYF	TGTGCCAGCAGCCCGGGACAGGGAAGTTACGAGCAGTACTTC
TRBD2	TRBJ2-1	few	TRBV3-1	CASSLRAGVVYNEQFF	TGTGCCAGCAGCCTCCGAGCGGGAGTGGTCTACAATGAGCAGTTCTTC
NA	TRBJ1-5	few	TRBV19	CASSTAGRYSNQPQHF	TGTGCCAGTAGTACCGCAGGAAGGTATAGCAATCAGCCCCAGCATTTT
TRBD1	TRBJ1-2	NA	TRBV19	CATQGQTPGYTF	TGTGCCACTCAGGGACAGACTCCCGGCTACACCTTC
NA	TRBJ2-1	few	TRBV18	CASSLLGDEQFF	TGTGCCAGCTCACTTCTAGGCGATGAGCAGTTCTTC
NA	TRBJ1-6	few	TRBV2	CASTPRASNSPLHF	TGTGCCAGTACACCTCGGGCCTCTAATTCACCCCTCCACTTT
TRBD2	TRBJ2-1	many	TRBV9	CASSVGPGGTNNEQFF	TGTGCCAGCAGCGTAGGGCCGGGGGGGACTAACAATGAGCAGTTCTTC
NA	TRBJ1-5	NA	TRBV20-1	CSARVGTSNQPQHF	TGCAGTGCTAGAGTGGGGACAAGCAATCAGCCCCAGCATTTT
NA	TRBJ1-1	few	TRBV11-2	CASSLQEGRTEAFF	TGTGCCAGCAGCTTACAGGAGGGGAGAACTGAAGCTTTCTTT
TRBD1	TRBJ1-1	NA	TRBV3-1	CASSQESLTGGGTEAFF	TGTGCCAGCAGCCAAGAAAGCCTCACAGGGGGAGGCACTGAAGCTTTCTTT